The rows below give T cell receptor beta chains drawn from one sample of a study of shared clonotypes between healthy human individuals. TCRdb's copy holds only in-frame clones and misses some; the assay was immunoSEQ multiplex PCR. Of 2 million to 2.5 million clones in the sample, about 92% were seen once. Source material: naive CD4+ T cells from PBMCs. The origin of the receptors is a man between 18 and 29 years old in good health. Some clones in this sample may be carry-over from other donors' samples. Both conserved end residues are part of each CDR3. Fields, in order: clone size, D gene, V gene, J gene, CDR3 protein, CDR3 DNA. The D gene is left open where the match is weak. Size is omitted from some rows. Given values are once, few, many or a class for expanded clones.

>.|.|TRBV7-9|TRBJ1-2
CASSPRPGVMNYGYTF
TGTGCCAGCAGCCCCAGGCCGGGGGTGATGAACTATGGCTACACCTTC
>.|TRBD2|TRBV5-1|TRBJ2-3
CASSSGTRTFSDTQYF
TGCGCCAGCAGCAGCGGGACGAGGACTTTTTCAGATACGCAGTATTTT
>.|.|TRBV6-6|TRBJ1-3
CASSRPGGPAGNTIYF
TGTGCCAGCAGTCGCCCTGGGGGGCCTGCCGGAAACACCATATATTTT
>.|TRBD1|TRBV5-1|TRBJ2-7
CASSGDRDTSRYEQYF
TGCGCCAGCAGCGGGGACAGGGATACCTCGCGCTACGAGCAGTACTTC
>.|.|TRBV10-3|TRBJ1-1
CATSEQLNTEAFF
TGTGCCACCTCGGAACAGCTGAACACTGAAGCTTTCTTT
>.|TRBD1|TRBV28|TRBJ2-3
CASSLYPTPRDRVPDTQYF
TGTGCCAGCAGTTTATACCCTACACCCCGAGACAGGGTCCCAGATACGCAGTATTTT
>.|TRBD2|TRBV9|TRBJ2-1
CASSATSGHNEQFF
TGTGCCAGCAGCGCGACTAGCGGCCACAATGAGCAGTTCTTC
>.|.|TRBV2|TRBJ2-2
CASRRTFTGELFF
TGTGCCAGCAGACGGACTTTCACCGGGGAGCTGTTTTTT
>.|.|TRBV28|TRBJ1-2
CAIKSANYGYTF
TGTGCCATCAAATCAGCTAACTATGGCTACACCTTC
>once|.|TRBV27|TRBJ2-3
CASSPSGTYTQYF
TGTGCCAGCAGTCCCAGCGGGACATATACGCAGTATTTT
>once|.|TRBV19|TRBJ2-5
CASTGRDETQYF
TGTGCCAGTACTGGGCGAGACGAGACCCAGTACTTC
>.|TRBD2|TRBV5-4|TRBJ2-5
CASSLVAGGGETQYF
TGTGCCAGCAGCTTGGTAGCGGGAGGTGGGGAGACCCAGTACTTC
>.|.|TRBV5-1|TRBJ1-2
CASSLLRGNYGYTF
TGCGCCAGCAGCTTGCTTCGGGGAAACTATGGCTACACCTTC
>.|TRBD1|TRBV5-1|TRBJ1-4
CASSLVDRGRTNEKLFF
TGCGCCAGCAGCTTGGTGGACAGGGGGCGAACTAATGAAAAACTGTTTTTT
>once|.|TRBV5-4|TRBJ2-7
CASSLAGVAYEQYF
TGTGCCAGCAGCTTGGCAGGGGTTGCCTACGAGCAGTACTTC
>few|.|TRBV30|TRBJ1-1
CAWSPRGLTNTEAFF
TGTGCCTGGAGCCCCCGGGGACTAACCAACACTGAAGCTTTCTTT
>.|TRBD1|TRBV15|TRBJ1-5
CATSPPGGSQPQHF
TGTGCCACAAGCCCCCCAGGGGGCAGTCAGCCCCAGCATTTT
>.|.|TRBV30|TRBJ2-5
CAWNVGSGGAQYF
TGTGCCTGGAATGTGGGGAGTGGGGGCGCCCAGTACTTC
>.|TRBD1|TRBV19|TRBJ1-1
CASTRGLNTEAFF
TGTGCCAGTACGAGGGGGCTGAACACTGAAGCTTTCTTT
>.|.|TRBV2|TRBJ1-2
CASSEGRRHYGYTF
TGTGCCAGCAGTGAGGGCAGGCGACACTATGGCTACACCTTC
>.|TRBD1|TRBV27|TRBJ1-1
CASSLSPWDRPNTEAFF
TGTGCCAGCAGTTTATCGCCGTGGGACAGGCCGAACACTGAAGCTTTCTTT
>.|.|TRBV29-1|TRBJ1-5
CSVGADQPQHF
TGCAGCGTTGGGGCCGATCAGCCCCAGCATTTT
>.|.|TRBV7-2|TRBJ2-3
CASSYGLGYTDTQYF
TGTGCCAGCAGTTACGGACTCGGCTACACAGATACGCAGTATTTT
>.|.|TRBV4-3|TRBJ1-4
CASSQDRGKLFF
TGCGCCAGCAGCCAAGATAGGGGAAAACTGTTTTTT
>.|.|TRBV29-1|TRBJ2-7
CSALLAHRPADEQYF
TGCAGCGCGTTACTAGCTCACCGTCCGGCTGACGAGCAGTACTTC
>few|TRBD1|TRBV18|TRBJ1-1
CATSLGTGMNTEAFF
TGTGCCACCAGCCTCGGGACAGGGATGAACACTGAAGCTTTCTTT
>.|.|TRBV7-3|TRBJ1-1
CASSFGLTNTEAFF
TGTGCCAGCAGCTTCGGCCTTACGAACACTGAAGCTTTCTTT
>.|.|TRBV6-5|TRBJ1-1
CASSTGSFGAEAFF
TGTGCCAGCAGTACAGGGTCCTTTGGCGCTGAAGCTTTCTTT
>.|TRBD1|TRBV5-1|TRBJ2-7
CASSLGQGSYEQYF
TGCGCCAGCAGCTTAGGACAGGGGTCCTACGAGCAGTACTTC
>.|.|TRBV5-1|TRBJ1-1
CASSLVRYMNTEAFF
TGCGCCAGCAGCTTGGTGCGATACATGAACACTGAAGCTTTCTTT
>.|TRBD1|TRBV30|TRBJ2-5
CAWSVWTGQETQYF
TGTGCCTGGAGTGTTTGGACAGGCCAAGAGACCCAGTACTTC
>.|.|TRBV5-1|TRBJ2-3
CASNSGNRDTQYF
TGCGCCAGCAACTCCGGGAACCGGGATACGCAGTATTTT
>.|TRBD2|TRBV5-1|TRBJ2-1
CASSNSGRYNEQFF
TGCGCCAGCAGCAATAGCGGGAGATACAATGAGCAGTTCTTC
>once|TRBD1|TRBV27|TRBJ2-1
CASSLLGTGRNEQFF
TGTGCCAGCAGTTTATTGGGGACAGGGAGAAATGAGCAGTTCTTC
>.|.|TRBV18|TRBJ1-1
CASSPPTWAEAFF
TGTGCCAGCTCACCACCGACGTGGGCTGAAGCTTTCTTT
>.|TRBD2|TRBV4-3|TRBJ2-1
CASSQEMGLAGGPGQFF
TGCGCCAGCAGCCAAGAGATGGGACTAGCGGGAGGGCCGGGGCAGTTCTTC
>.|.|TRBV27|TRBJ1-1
CASSLLYQGGGGAFF
TGTGCCAGCAGTTTACTATATCAGGGTGGCGGCGGCGCTTTCTTT
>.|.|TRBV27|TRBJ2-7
CASRTLRESYEQYF
TGTGCCAGCAGAACCTTACGGGAGAGTTACGAGCAGTACTTC
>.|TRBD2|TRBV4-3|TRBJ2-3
CASSQESGLAGGGTQYF
TGCGCCAGCAGCCAAGAAAGTGGGCTAGCGGGAGGAGGTACGCAGTATTTT
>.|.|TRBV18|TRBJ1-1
CASSRQDEAFF
TGTGCCAGCTCACGACAGGATGAAGCTTTCTTT
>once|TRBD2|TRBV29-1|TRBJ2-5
CSVGGETQYF
TGCAGCGTCGGGGGGGAGACCCAGTACTTC
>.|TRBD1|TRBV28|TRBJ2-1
CASRGQAYNEQFF
TGTGCCAGCAGAGGACAGGCTTACAATGAGCAGTTCTTC
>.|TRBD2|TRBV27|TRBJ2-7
CASRGGVSFGREYEQYF
TGTGCCAGCAGGGGAGGGGTGTCGTTCGGGAGAGAGTACGAGCAGTACTTC
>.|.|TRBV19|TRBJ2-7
CASNPTGTSYEQYF
TGTGCCAGTAATCCGACAGGTACTTCCTACGAGCAGTACTTC
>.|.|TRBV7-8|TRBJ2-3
CASSLDTQYF
TGTGCCAGCAGCTTAGACACGCAGTATTTT
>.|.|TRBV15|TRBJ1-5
CATSRNRASNQPQHF
TGTGCCACCAGCAGAAACAGGGCTAGCAATCAGCCCCAGCATTTT
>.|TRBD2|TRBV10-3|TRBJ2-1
CAISGTSLLNNEQFF
TGTGCCATCAGTGGGACTAGCCTATTAAACAATGAGCAGTTCTTC
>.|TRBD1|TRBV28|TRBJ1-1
CAGQGPNTEAFF
TGTGCCGGACAGGGGCCGAACACTGAAGCTTTCTTT
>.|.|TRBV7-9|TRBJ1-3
CASTKQAVSGNTIYF
TGTGCCAGCACCAAACAGGCAGTCTCGGGAAACACCATATATTTT
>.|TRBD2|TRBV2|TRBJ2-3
CASSDGSGRGGDTQYF
TGTGCCAGCAGTGACGGTAGCGGGAGGGGGGGAGATACGCAGTATTTT
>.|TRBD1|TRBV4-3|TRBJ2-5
CASSQGTGGTETQYF
TGCGCCAGCAGCCAAGGGACAGGGGGGACGGAGACCCAGTACTTC
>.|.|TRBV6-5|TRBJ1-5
CASSSGGGPQHF
TGTGCCAGCAGTTCAGGAGGGGGGCCCCAGCATTTT
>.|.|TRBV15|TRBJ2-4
CATSRDRLIAKNIQYF
TGTGCCACCAGCAGAGACCGTCTCATAGCCAAAAACATTCAGTACTTC
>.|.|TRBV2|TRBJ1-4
CASTRQGLSEKLFF
TGTGCCAGCACGAGGCAGGGGTTGTCTGAAAAACTGTTTTTT
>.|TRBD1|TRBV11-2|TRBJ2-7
CASSLGTGRTYEQYF
TGTGCCAGCAGCCTAGGGACAGGGCGTACCTACGAGCAGTACTTC
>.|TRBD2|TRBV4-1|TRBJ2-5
CASSQEGGLASEGGETQYF
TGCGCCAGCAGCCAAGAAGGCGGACTAGCCTCCGAGGGGGGGGAGACCCAGTACTTC
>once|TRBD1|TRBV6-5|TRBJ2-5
CASSWGQSETQYF
TGTGCCAGCAGTTGGGGACAGTCAGAGACCCAGTACTTC
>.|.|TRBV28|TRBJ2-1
CASSERSREQFF
TGTGCCAGCAGTGAAAGGAGTCGTGAGCAGTTCTTC
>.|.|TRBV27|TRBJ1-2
CASRATGYHGYTF
TGTGCCAGCAGGGCCACAGGGTATCATGGCTACACCTTC